This T cell receptor (beta chain) was sequenced for a study of blood T cell repertoires in COVID-19. Generated by immunoSEQ multiplex PCR, the TCRdb table keeps only in-frame clones and is missing some. The sample has about 150,000 clones, around 90% seen once. The CDR3 extends over 17 amino acids. Between the trimmed V and J ends, which lost 6 bases and 0 bases, there was a span of 21 bases. Germline V gene data show CDR1 as MNHNS and CDR2 as SASEGT. This clonotype was obtained from a woman aged 40 to 55 who had been exposed to COVID-19. Sequencing used PBMCs or T cells enriched from blood (not recorded which). The chain is built from TRBV6-1 and TRBJ2-7; D is perhaps TRBD2 (6 bases). CDR3 DNA: TGTGCCAGCAGGGAATCGCCGGGACTGATTCTCTCCTACGAGCAGTACTTC. It yields the protein CASRESPGLILSYEQYF.